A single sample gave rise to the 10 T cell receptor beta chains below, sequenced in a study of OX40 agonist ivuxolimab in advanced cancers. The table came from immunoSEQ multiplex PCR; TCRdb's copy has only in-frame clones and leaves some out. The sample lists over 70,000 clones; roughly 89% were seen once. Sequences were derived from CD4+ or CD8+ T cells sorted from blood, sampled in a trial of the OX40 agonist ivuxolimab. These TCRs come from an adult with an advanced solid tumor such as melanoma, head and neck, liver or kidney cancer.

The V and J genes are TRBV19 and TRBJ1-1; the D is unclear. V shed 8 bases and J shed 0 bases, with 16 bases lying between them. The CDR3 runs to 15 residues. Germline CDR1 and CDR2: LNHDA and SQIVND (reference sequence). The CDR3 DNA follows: TGTGCCAGTTCAATAGGCAGAGCCATGAACACTGAAGCTTTCTTT. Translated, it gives CASSIGRAMNTEAFF.

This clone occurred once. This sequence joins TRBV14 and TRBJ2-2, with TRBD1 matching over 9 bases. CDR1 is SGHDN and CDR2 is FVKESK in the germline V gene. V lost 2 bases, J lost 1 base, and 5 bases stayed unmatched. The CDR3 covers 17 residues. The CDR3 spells CASSQKRTGVNTGELFF. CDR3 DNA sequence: TGTGCCAGCAGCCAAAAACGGACAGGGGTGAACACCGGGGAGCTGTTTTTT. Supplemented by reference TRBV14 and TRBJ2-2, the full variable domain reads EAGVTQFPSHSVIEKGQTVTLRCDPISGHDNLYWYRRVMGKEIKFLLHFVKESKQDESGMPNNRFLAERTGGTYSTLKVQPAELEDSGVYFCASSQKRTGVNTGELFFGEGSRLTVL.

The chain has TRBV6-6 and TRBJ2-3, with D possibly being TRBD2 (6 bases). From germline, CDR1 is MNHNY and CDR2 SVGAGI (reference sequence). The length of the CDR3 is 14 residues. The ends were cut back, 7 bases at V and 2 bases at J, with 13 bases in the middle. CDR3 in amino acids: CASKGIAVTDTQYF. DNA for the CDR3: TGTGCCAGCAAAGGTATAGCGGTCACAGATACGCAGTATTTT.

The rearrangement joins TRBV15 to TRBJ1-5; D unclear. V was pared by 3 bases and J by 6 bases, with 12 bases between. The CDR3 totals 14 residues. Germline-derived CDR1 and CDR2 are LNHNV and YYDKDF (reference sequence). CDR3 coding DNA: TGTGCCACCAGCAGTCTCGACCCATTTCAGCCCCAGCATTTT. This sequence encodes CATSSLDPFQPQHF.

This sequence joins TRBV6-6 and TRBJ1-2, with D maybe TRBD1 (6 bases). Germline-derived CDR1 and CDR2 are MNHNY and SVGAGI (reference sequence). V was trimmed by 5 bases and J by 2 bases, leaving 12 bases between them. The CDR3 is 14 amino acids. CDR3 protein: CASSLQGTNYGYTF. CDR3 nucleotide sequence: TGTGCCAGCAGTCTCCAGGGGACGAACTATGGCTACACCTTC.

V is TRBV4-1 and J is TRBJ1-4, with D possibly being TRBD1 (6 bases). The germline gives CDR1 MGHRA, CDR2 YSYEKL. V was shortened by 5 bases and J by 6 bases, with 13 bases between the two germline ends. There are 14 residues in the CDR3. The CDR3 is CASSLSRTDEKLFF. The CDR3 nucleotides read TGCGCCAGCAGCTTAAGCAGGACAGATGAAAAACTGTTTTTT.

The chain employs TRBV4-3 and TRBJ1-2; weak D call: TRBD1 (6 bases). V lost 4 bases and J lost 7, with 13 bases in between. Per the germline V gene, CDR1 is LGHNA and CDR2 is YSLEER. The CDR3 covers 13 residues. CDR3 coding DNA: TGCGCCAGCAGCCTTAAAGGGGGAAGTGGCTACACCTTC. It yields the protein CASSLKGGSGYTF.

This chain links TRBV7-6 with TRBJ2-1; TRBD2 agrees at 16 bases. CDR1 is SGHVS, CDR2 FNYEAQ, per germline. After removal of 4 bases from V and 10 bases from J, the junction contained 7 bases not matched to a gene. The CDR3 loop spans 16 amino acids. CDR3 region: CASSWTGTSGRGEQFF. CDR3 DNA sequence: TGTGCCAGCAGCTGGACCGGGACTAGCGGGAGGGGGGAGCAGTTCTTC. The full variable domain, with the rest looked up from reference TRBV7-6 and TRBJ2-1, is GAGVSQSPRYKVTKRGQDVALRCDPISGHVSLYWYRQALGQGPEFLTYFNYEAQQDKSGLPNDRFSAERPEGSISTLTIQRTEQRDSAMYRCASSWTGTSGRGEQFFGPGTRLTVL.

CDR3 sequence reads: CASSFSRGRALNNEQFF. CDR3 bases: TGTGCCAGCAGTTTCAGTCGCGGGAGGGCCCTCAACAATGAGCAGTTCTTC. The chain recombines TRBV28 with TRBJ2-1; TRBD2 agrees at 9 bases. Germline CDR1 MDHEN, CDR2 SYDVKM. J lost 5 bases, V lost 3 bases, and 11 bases had no gene match. This CDR3 is built from 17 residues.

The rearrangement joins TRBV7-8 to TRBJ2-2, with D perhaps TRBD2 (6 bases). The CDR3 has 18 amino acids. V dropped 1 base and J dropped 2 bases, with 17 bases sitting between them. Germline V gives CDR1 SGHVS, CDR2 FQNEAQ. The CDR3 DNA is TGTGCCAGCAGCTTAGTGTCCGCTGGGACTCCTAACACCGGGGAGCTGTTTTTT. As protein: CASSLVSAGTPNTGELFF.